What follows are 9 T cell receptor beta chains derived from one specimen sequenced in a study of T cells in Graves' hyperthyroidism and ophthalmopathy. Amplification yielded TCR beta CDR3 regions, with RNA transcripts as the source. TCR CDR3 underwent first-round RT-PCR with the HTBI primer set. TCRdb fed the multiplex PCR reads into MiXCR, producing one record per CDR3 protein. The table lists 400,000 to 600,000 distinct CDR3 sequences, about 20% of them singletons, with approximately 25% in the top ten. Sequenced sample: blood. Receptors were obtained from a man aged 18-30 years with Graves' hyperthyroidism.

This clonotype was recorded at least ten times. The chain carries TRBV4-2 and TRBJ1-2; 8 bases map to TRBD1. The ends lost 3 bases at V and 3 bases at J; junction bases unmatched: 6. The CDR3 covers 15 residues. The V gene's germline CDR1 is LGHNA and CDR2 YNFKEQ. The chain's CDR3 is CASSQRQGLDYGYTF. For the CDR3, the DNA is TGTGCCAGCAGCCAGCGACAGGGGTTGGACTATGGCTACACCTTC.

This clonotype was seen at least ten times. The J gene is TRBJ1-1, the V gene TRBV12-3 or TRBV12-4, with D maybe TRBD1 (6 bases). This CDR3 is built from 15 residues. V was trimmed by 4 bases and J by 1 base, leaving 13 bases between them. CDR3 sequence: CASSYRRGGNTEAFF. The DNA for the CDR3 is TGTGCCAGCAGTTACCGGAGGGGGGGGAACACTGAAGCTTTCTTT.

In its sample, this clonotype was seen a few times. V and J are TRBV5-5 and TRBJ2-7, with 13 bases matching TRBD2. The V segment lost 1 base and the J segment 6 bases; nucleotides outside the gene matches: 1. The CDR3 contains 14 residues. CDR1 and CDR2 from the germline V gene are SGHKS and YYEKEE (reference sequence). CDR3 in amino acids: CASSLRLAGGEQYF. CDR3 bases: TGTGCCAGCAGCTTGAGACTAGCGGGGGGCGAGCAGTACTTC. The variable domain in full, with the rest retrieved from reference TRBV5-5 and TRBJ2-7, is DAGVTQSPTHLIKTRGQQVTLRCSPISGHKSVSWYQQVLGQGPQFIFQYYEKEERGRGNFPDRFSARQFPNYSSELNVNALLLGDSALYLCASSLRLAGGEQYFGPGTRLTVT.

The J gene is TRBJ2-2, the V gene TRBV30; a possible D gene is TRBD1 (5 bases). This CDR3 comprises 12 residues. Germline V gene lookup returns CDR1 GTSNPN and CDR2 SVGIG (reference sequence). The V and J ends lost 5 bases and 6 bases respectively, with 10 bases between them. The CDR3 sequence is CAWGRVSGELFF. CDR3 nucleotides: TGTGCCTGGGGCAGGGTATCCGGGGAGCTGTTTTTT.

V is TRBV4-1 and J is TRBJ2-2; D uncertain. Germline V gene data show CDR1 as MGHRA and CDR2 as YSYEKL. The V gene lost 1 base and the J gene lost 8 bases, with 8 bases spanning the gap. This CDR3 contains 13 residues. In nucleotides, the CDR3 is TGCGCCAGCAGCCAAGTATCCGGTGGGGAGCTGTTTTTT. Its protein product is CASSQVSGGELFF.

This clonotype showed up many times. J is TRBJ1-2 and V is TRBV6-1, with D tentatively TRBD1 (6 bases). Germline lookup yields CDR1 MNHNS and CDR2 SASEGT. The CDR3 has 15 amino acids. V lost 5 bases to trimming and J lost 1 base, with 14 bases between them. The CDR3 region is CASSPTGDYNYGYTF. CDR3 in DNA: TGTGCCAGCAGTCCGACAGGAGATTATAACTATGGCTACACCTTC.

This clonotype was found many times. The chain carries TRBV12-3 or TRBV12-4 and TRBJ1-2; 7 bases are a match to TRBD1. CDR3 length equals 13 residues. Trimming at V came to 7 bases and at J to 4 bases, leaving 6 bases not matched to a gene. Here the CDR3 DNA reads TGTGCCAGCACCGTGGACAGGAGCTATGGCTACACCTTC. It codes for CASTVDRSYGYTF.

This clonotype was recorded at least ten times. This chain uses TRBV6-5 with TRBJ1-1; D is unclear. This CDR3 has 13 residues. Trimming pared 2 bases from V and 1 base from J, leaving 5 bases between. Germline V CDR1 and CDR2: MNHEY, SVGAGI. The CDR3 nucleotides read TGTGCCAGCAGTTACGGGCAGAACACTGAAGCTTTCTTT. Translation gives CASSYGQNTEAFF.

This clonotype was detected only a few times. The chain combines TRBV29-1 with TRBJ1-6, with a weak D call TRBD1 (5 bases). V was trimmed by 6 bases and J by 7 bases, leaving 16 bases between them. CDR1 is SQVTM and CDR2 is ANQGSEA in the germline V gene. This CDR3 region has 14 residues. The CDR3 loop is CSVRDQTLNSPLHF. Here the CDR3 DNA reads TGCAGCGTCCGGGACCAAACCCTAAATTCACCCCTCCACTTT.